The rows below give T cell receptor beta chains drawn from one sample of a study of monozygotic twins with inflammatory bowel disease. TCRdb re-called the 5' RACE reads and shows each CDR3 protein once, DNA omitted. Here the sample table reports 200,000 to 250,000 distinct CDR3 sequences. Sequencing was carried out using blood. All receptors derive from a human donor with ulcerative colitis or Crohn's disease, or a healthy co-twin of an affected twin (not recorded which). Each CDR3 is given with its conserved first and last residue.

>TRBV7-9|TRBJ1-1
CASSPFAGGWTEAFF
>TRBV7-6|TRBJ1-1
CASSEQGGRSGTEAFF
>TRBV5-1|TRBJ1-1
CASGGWNTEAFF
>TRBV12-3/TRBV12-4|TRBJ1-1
CASSSLAASEAFF
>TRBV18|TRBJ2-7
CASSGSSYYEQYF
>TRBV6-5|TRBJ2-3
CASSYGPVATGTDTQYF
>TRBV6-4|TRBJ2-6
CASSPWTSGGDTLYISGANVLTF
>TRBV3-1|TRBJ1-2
CASSQGGGVSYGYTF
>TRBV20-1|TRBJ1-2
CSASTGTPNYGYTF
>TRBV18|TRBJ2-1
CASSPGTTGNEQFF
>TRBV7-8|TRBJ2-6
CASSLLQGAAGANVLTF
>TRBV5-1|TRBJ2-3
CASSTQGTDTQYF
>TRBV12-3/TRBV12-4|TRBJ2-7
CASSFPYEQYF
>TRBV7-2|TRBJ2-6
CASSLAQTVGANVLTF
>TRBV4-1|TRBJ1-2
CASSVQENYGYTF
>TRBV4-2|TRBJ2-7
CASSQRQGAYEQYF
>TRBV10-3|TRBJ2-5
CAISDTGGSETQYF
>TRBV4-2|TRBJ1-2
CASSQERVGYTF
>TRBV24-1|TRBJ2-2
CATSDFEQGYTGELFF
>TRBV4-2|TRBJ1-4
CASSQDWGVNEKLFF
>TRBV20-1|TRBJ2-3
CSALLAGGADTQYF
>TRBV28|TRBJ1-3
CASTQGGTGNTIYF
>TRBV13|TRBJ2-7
CASSAMGGLGDEQYF
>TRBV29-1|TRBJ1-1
CSVVGPGGTEAFF
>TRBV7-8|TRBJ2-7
CASSFRTGGIYEQYF
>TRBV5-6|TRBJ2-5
CASSLGQGWLRETQYF
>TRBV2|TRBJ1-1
CASSGRSETEAFF
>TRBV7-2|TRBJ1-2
CASSTGTAYGYTF
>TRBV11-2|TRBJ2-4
CASSLDLGPPKNIQYF
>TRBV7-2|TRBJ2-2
CASSPRLVTGELFF
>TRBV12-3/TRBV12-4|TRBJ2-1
CASSLESGRVGEQFF
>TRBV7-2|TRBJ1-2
CASSRGQGYGYTF
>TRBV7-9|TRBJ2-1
CATSDRGQSNEQFF
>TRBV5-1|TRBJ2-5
CASSFEAGKGTQYF
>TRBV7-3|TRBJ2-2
CASSLDRAANTGELFF
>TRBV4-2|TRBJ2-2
CASSGRANTGELFF
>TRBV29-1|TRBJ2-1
CSVPRTSGTYNEQFF
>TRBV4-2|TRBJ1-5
CASSQERDTAGNQPQHF
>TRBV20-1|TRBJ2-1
CSAAVGAGFGNEQFF
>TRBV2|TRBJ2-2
CASSTDRDSGELFF
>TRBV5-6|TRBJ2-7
CASSFGSSYEQYF
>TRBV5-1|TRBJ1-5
CASSLDGTANQPQHF
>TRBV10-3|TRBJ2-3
CAISELLGLTDTQYF
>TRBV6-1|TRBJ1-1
CASSVGLQGPAFF
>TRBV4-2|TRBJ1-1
CASSQLGTLNTEAFF
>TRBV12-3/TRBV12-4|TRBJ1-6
CASSLESGRPHF
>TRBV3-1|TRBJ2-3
CASSQDPGLVSTDTQYF
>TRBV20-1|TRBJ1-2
CSVGRDNYGYTF
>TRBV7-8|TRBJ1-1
CASSWDRGTEAFF
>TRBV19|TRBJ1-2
CASSVGQGNYGYTF
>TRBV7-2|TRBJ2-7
CASSSTGGPSYEQYF
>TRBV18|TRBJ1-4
CASSPDRVNEKLFF
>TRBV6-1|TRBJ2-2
CASRGRDLRGRELFF
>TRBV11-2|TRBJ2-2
CASSLVRERELFF
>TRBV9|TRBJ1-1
CASSVEVATEAFF